The 18 T cell receptor beta chains in this list originate from one sample, sequenced in a study of blood T cell repertoires in COVID-19. TCRdb's table, derived via immunoSEQ multiplex PCR, lists solely in-frame clones and lacks some. Of just under 250,000 clones in the sample, approximately 83% were seen once. The sample taken for sequencing was peripheral blood. The receptors were sampled from a woman aged 25 to 39 who had recovered from COVID-19.

V gene TRBV14 combines with J gene TRBJ2-2, with 11 nucleotides matching TRBD2. Germline V gene lookup returns CDR1 SGHDN and CDR2 FVKESK. V lost 6 bases, J lost 4 bases, and 10 bases stayed unmatched. The CDR3 is 17 amino acids. In nucleotides, the CDR3 is TGTGCCAGCAGGCCCGTCGGGACTAGCGGCACCACCGGGGAGCTGTTTTTT. As protein: CASRPVGTSGTTGELFF.

This clone was picked up a small number of times. This chain links TRBV5-1 with TRBJ2-2; possibly TRBD1 for D (6 bases). V was trimmed by 4 bases and J by 1 base, leaving 11 bases between them. There are 15 residues in the CDR3. Germline V gives CDR1 SGHRS, CDR2 YFSETQ. The CDR3 nucleotides are TGCGCCAGCAGCCTTGACAGGCTGAACACCGGGGAGCTGTTTTTT. This codes for CASSLDRLNTGELFF.

The chain joins TRBV5-6 to TRBJ1-2; D gene ambiguous. CDR3 length: 12 amino acids. Germline V gene data show CDR1 as SGHDT and CDR2 as YYEEEE. V lost 0 bases, J lost 6 bases, and 6 bases lay in between. CDR3 residues: CASSLGSDGYTF. CDR3 sequence (DNA): TGTGCCAGCAGCTTGGGGTCGGATGGCTACACCTTC.

This clone was seen more than once but under ten times. This sequence joins TRBV5-1 and TRBJ2-7, with a tentative D call TRBD2 (5 bases). This CDR3 is built from 14 residues. Germline assignment: CDR1 SGHRS and CDR2 YFSETQ. The V gene lost 0 bases and the J gene lost 5 bases, with 12 bases spanning the gap. The CDR3 region has the DNA TGCGCCAGCAGCTTGGACGGGAAAGAGGACGAGCAGTACTTC. Amino acids: CASSLDGKEDEQYF.

Turning to this clone: Other DNA sequences in this sample translate to the same CDR3. The chain combines TRBV7-9 with TRBJ2-7, with 7 bases fitting TRBD2. With V trimmed by 2 bases and J by 2 bases, 3 bases remained unmatched. Per the germline V gene, CDR1 is SEHNR and CDR2 is FQNEAQ (reference sequence). This CDR3 comprises 14 residues. This CDR3 reads CASSLTGTTYEQYF. The CDR3 DNA reads as TGTGCCAGCAGCTTAACCGGGACTACCTACGAGCAGTACTTC. Supplemented by reference TRBV7-9 and TRBJ2-7, the full variable domain reads DTGVSQNPRHKITKRGQNVTFRCDPISEHNRLYWYRQTLGQGPEFLTYFQNEAQLEKSRLLSDRFSAERPKGSFSTLEIQRTEQGDSAMYLCASSLTGTTYEQYFGPGTRLTVT.

CDR3 nucleotides: TGTGCCAGTAGTATCGACACTGAAGCTTTCTTT. Translated, it gives CASSIDTEAFF. The chain employs TRBV19 and TRBJ1-1, with D hard to call. The CDR3 loop spans 11 amino acids. Trimming took off 3 bases at V and 3 bases at J, with 2 bases between the two ends. Germline-derived CDR1 and CDR2 are LNHDA and SQIVND (reference sequence).

The rearrangement joins TRBV19 to TRBJ2-4, with 7 bases aligning to TRBD2. The CDR3 extends over 13 amino acids. Germline CDR1 and CDR2: LNHDA and SQIVND (reference sequence). J lost 9 bases, V lost 5 bases, and 7 bases had no gene match. Here the CDR3 DNA reads TGTGCCAGTAGTGGCAATAGCGGGTCCATTCAGTACTTC. As protein: CASSGNSGSIQYF.

The rearrangement links TRBV18 to TRBJ2-7; 9 positions match TRBD2. Per the germline V gene, CDR1 is KGHSH and CDR2 is LQKENI. J lost 3 bases, V lost 2 bases, and 5 bases had no gene match. The CDR3 is 15 amino acids. The CDR3 DNA follows: TGTGCCAGCTCACCAGTGACTAGCGGATACTACGAGCAGTACTTC. This codes for CASSPVTSGYYEQYF.

This chain connects TRBV19 to TRBJ1-5, with TRBD1 matching over 10 bases. CDR1 and CDR2 from the germline V gene are LNHDA and SQIVND (reference sequence). The CDR3 consists of 13 residues. Trimming took 7 bases from V and 7 from J; bases not matched to a gene: 4. For the CDR3, the DNA is TGTGCCAGTAAAGGACAGGGGGTACAGCCCCAGCATTTT. It translates to CASKGQGVQPQHF.

In its sample, this clone was seen once. V is TRBV6-5 and J is TRBJ2-7; 11 bases are a match to TRBD2. The V gene end was trimmed by 6 bases and the J gene end by 4 bases; junction bases not matched to a gene: 5. CDR3 length equals 14 residues. CDR1 and CDR2 from the germline V gene are MNHEY and SVGAGI. The CDR3 nucleotides read TGTGCCAGCAGCACTAGCGGGGGTTTGTACGAGCAGTACTTC. Residues: CASSTSGGLYEQYF.

Only a few counts were recorded for this clone. The chain employs TRBV5-6 and TRBJ1-4, with a tentative D call TRBD1 (5 bases). Germline loops: CDR1 SGHDT, CDR2 YYEEEE. V was trimmed by 2 bases and J by 7 bases, leaving 15 bases between them. CDR3 length: 15 amino acids. CDR3 protein: CASSFRTGGSEKLFF. Here the CDR3 DNA reads TGTGCCAGCAGCTTTAGAACAGGAGGGAGTGAAAAACTGTTTTTT. The whole variable domain, remainder taken from reference TRBV5-6 and TRBJ1-4, is DAGVTQSPTHLIKTRGQQVTLRCSPKSGHDTVSWYQQALGQGPQFIFQYYEEEERQRGNFPDRFSGHQFPNYSSELNVNALLLGDSALYLCASSFRTGGSEKLFFGSGTQLSVL.

The chain joins TRBV2 to TRBJ2-1, with 14 bases aligning to TRBD2. V shed 8 bases, J shed 9 bases, and the junction held 9 bases outside the gene matches. This CDR3 comprises 15 residues. CDR1 SNHLY and CDR2 FYNNEI come from the germline V gene. CDR3 in amino acids: CASLFPGLAGVEQFF. In DNA, the CDR3 is TGTGCCAGCCTCTTCCCGGGACTAGCGGGGGTTGAGCAGTTCTTC. Drawing the rest from reference TRBV2 and TRBJ2-1, the complete variable domain is EPEVTQTPSHQVTQMGQEVILRCVPISNHLYFYWYRQILGQKVEFLVSFYNNEISEKSEIFDDQFSVERPDGSNFTLKIRSTKLEDSAMYFCASLFPGLAGVEQFFGPGTRLTVL.

The genes are TRBV5-1 and TRBJ1-4; D call uncertain. Deletions cut 0 bases from V and 6 bases from J, with 9 bases between. The CDR3 length is 14 residues. Germline V lookup: CDR1 SGHRS, CDR2 YFSETQ. The CDR3 here is CASSLDPGDEKLFF. The CDR3, as DNA: TGCGCCAGCAGCTTGGATCCCGGGGATGAAAAACTGTTTTTT.

The V call is TRBV5-1, the J call TRBJ2-6; D call uncertain. CDR1 SGHRS and CDR2 YFSETQ come from the germline V gene. The CDR3 contains 15 residues. The germline V and J ends were trimmed by 4 bases and 4 bases, with 12 bases remaining between them. CDR3 nucleotide sequence: TGCGCCAGCAGCAGCGTCATATCAGGGGCCAACGTCCTGACTTTC. This translates into CASSSVISGANVLTF.

The chain combines TRBV9 with TRBJ2-3, with TRBD1 matching 9 bases. After removal of 3 bases from V and 3 bases from J, the junction contained 11 bases not matched to a gene. This CDR3 comprises 17 residues. The V gene's germline CDR1 is SGDLS and CDR2 YYNGEE. The DNA for the CDR3 is TGTGCCAGCAGCGGCGGACAGGGGCTCTTTCTGACAGATACGCAGTATTTT. Translated: CASSGGQGLFLTDTQYF.

V and J are TRBV6-2 or TRBV6-3 and TRBJ2-1; 10 bases fit TRBD2. Trimming took 1 base from V and 6 from J; bases not matched to a gene: 3. The germline V gene has CDR1 MNHEY and CDR2 SVGEGT. The CDR3 consists of 15 residues. The CDR3 loop is CASSYLAGGVNEQFF. In nucleotides, the CDR3 is TGTGCCAGCAGTTACTTAGCGGGGGGCGTCAATGAGCAGTTCTTC.

This sequence joins TRBV10-3 and TRBJ1-2; 7 positions match TRBD1. The CDR3 covers 15 residues. Germline loops: CDR1 ENHRY, CDR2 SYGVKD. The V and J ends lost 6 bases and 0 bases, in that order; junction bases with no gene match: 7. The CDR3 region is CAISLGTATNYGYTF. The CDR3 DNA sequence: TGTGCCATCAGCCTCGGGACAGCAACTAACTATGGCTACACCTTC.

This clone has only a few counts. The chain joins TRBV7-2 to TRBJ2-2; TRBD1 agrees at 9 bases. Germline CDR1 reads SGHTA; CDR2 reads FQGNSA. Germline trimming cut 2 bases from V and 4 bases from J; bases unmatched to any gene: 5. The CDR3 has 16 residues. The DNA of the CDR3 is TGTGCCAGCAGCTTATCGGACAGGGGAGCCACCGGGGAGCTGTTTTTT. Encoded protein: CASSLSDRGATGELFF.